This TCR beta chain is from a study of CD8 T cells in Susac syndrome. After extraction with the RNeasy kit, roughly 0.45 to 1 ug of the RNA was reverse transcribed using random hexamers. By means of immunoSEQ multiplex PCR, TCR beta CDR3 spanning 54 Vbeta and 13 Jbeta underwent amplification. Each CDR3 protein is one row after TCRdb ran MiXCR on the immunoSEQ multiplex PCR reads. The repertoire holds over 100,000 distinct CDR3 sequences, with around 90% as singletons. Healthy donors acted as controls, with matching for age and sex. FACS was used to enrich TEMRA cells, whereas the CD8+ and CD4+ T cells were obtained by negative isolation. This clonotype was obtained from a human donor in good health. Specimen: CD4+ T cells from PBMCs.

CDR3 in amino acids: CSVEEMRGRGTSAFF. The CDR3 region has the DNA TGCAGCGTTGAAGAAATGAGAGGACGCGGGACGTCGGCTTTCTTT. The rearrangement links TRBV29-1 to TRBJ1-1, with TRBD1 as a possible D gene (5 bases). V gave up 0 bases and J gave up 11 bases, with 22 bases separating them. Per the germline V gene, CDR1 is SQVTM and CDR2 is ANQGSEA. The CDR3 loop spans 15 amino acids. Together with reference TRBV29-1 and TRBJ1-1, the CDR3 gives the full variable domain: SAVISQKPSRDICQRGTSLTIQCQVDSQVTMMFWYRQQPGQSLTLIATANQGSEATYESGFVIDKFPISRPNLTFSTLTVSNMSPEDSSIYLCSVEEMRGRGTSAFFGQGTRLTVV.